The 22 T cell receptor beta chains in this list originate from one sample, sequenced in a study of cytomegalovirus exposure and HLA in healthy donors (dated by TCRdb to 2016 to 2017). Library construction relied on the immunoSEQ multiplex PCR assay. For the multiplex PCR, a mixture combining 60 forward primers for TCR Vbeta segments and 13 reverse primers for TCR Jbeta segments was used. Imported from immuneACCESS, the table was reduced by TCRdb to in-frame sequences with V and J called. These copies leave out some clones; in studies compared against another copy, an unresolved V gene accounts for under half, and the cause of the remainder is not known. The table kept for this sample lists tens of thousands of clones. 12% of the sample is taken by the ten largest. Sequencing used PBMCs. These receptors came from a woman aged 25-40 years in good health and CMV-seropositive.

J is TRBJ2-1 and V is TRBV11-2; 7 nucleotides line up with TRBD1. The CDR3 covers 15 residues. Germline V gives CDR1 SGHAT, CDR2 FQNNGV. The V and J ends lost 1 base and 7 bases, in that order; junction bases with no gene match: 7. For the CDR3, the DNA is TGTGCCAGCAGCTTAGGAGGGGGCCACAGGAATGAGCAGTTCTTC. This sequence encodes CASSLGGGHRNEQFF.

This chain uses TRBV6-4 with TRBJ2-3; 7 nucleotides match TRBD2. V shed 7 bases and J 0 bases; nucleotides not matched to a gene: 13. Looked up from germline, CDR1 is MRHNA and CDR2 is SNTAGT. The CDR3 is made up of 17 amino acids. Here the CDR3 reads CASILHGLAESTDTQYF. The CDR3 bases are TGTGCCAGCATCCTCCACGGGCTAGCGGAGAGCACAGATACGCAGTATTTT.

The chain uses TRBV9 and TRBJ2-5; the D gene is possibly TRBD1 (6 bases). The V gene's germline CDR1 is SGDLS and CDR2 YYNGEE. There are 14 residues in the CDR3. V was trimmed by 3 bases and J by 5 bases, leaving 14 bases between them. CDR3 residues: CASSARQAAETQYF. The CDR3, as DNA: TGTGCCAGCAGCGCCAGACAGGCAGCCGAGACCCAGTACTTC.

The rearrangement joins TRBV18 to TRBJ2-7, with TRBD2 identical over 7 bases. The CDR3 has 16 residues. Germline V gene data show CDR1 as KGHSH and CDR2 as LQKENI. Trimming took 1 base from V and 0 from J; bases not matched to a gene: 6. CDR3 protein: CASSPLLVAGSYEQYF. CDR3 nucleotide sequence: TGTGCCAGCTCACCACTTTTGGTAGCGGGCTCCTACGAGCAGTACTTC. Full variable domain (rest looked up from reference TRBV18 and TRBJ2-7): NAGVMQNPRHLVRRRGQEARLRCSPMKGHSHVYWYRQLPEEGLKFMVYLQKENIIDESGMPKERFSAEFPKEGPSILRIQQVVRGDSAAYFCASSPLLVAGSYEQYFGPGTRLTVT.

V gene TRBV7-9 combines with J gene TRBJ1-2, with TRBD1 matching over 8 bases. The CDR3 is 12 residues long. Trimming removed 6 bases from V and 10 bases from J; junction bases left unmatched: 7. Germline V gene data show CDR1 as SEHNR and CDR2 as FQNEAQ (reference sequence). The CDR3 region is CASSSGGLAYTF. The CDR3, as DNA: TGTGCCAGCAGTTCAGGGGGCCTAGCCTACACCTTC.

As regards this clone: One junction end disagrees with the germline gene, perhaps due to a read error. This chain links TRBV30 with TRBJ1-6; possible D gene TRBD1, 6 bases. This CDR3 is built from 14 residues. In germline, CDR1 is GTSNPN, CDR2 SVGIG (reference sequence). The CDR3 here is CAWKDRTVVSPLHF. In nucleotides, the CDR3 is TGTGCCTGGAAGGACCGGACAGTGGTCTCACCCCTACACTTT.

The chain employs TRBV27 and TRBJ2-1; 10 bases align to TRBD2. The CDR3 spans 14 residues. V trimming: 5 bases; J trimming: 10 bases; junction bases outside the gene matches: 8. The germline CDR1 and CDR2 sequences are MNHEY and SMNVEV (reference sequence). The CDR3 region has the DNA TGTGCCAGCAGTCCCGGAGCACTAGCGGGAGAGCAGTTCTTC. Translation gives CASSPGALAGEQFF.

The chain recombines TRBV5-1 with TRBJ2-7; a possible D gene is TRBD1 (6 bases). The CDR3 has 13 residues. Germline V CDR1 and CDR2: SGHRS, YFSETQ. V lost 0 bases to trimming and J lost 5 bases, with 9 bases between them. CDR3 DNA: TGCGCCAGCAGCTTGGGACAGGACAACGAGCAGTACTTC. Its protein is CASSLGQDNEQYF.

The chain links TRBV5-1 to TRBJ1-6, with a weak D call TRBD1 (6 bases). Germline V CDR1 and CDR2: SGHRS, YFSETQ. The V and J ends lost 2 bases and 9 bases respectively, with 18 bases between them. CDR3 length: 16 residues. The CDR3 loop is CASSLNPTGRTSPLHF. The CDR3 DNA is TGCGCCAGCAGCTTAAACCCGACAGGTCGGACTTCACCCCTCCACTTT.

The chain combines TRBV10-3 with TRBJ1-5; D uncertain. V lost 3 bases, J lost 5 bases, and 8 bases lay in between. Per germline, CDR1 ENHRY and CDR2 SYGVKD. The CDR3 contains 13 residues. The CDR3 protein is CAISETGDQPQHF. In nucleotides, the CDR3 is TGTGCCATCAGTGAAACCGGAGATCAGCCCCAGCATTTT.

This chain connects TRBV6-4 to TRBJ2-3, with D maybe TRBD2 (6 bases). The CDR3 runs to 15 residues. Germline V gene lookup returns CDR1 MRHNA and CDR2 SNTAGT. The V end lost 6 bases, the J end lost 3 bases, and 16 bases lay between the germline ends. The CDR3 region is CASSRDSRTTDTQYF. In nucleotides, the CDR3 is TGTGCCAGCAGCCGGGACTCCCGAACAACAGATACGCAGTATTTT.

V and J are TRBV5-1 and TRBJ1-1; 7 nucleotides match TRBD1. In germline, CDR1 is SGHRS, CDR2 YFSETQ. The J segment lost 0 bases and the V segment lost 8 bases, leaving 4 bases of the junction unmatched. The CDR3 extends over 13 amino acids. The CDR3, as DNA: TGCGCCAGTGCCGGGACAGTGAACACTGAAGCTTTCTTT. Residues: CASAGTVNTEAFF.

The chain uses TRBV4-1 and TRBJ1-4; D unresolved. CDR3 length: 15 amino acids. V was shortened by 6 bases and J by 0 bases, with 11 bases between the two germline ends. CDR1 MGHRA and CDR2 YSYEKL come from the germline V gene. The CDR3: CASRRRRATNEKLFF. CDR3 nucleotide sequence: TGCGCCAGCAGGCGGCGACGGGCAACTAATGAAAAACTGTTTTTT.

V gene TRBV5-5 combines with J gene TRBJ1-2; a possible D gene is TRBD1 (6 bases). The CDR3 has 13 residues. V shed 7 bases and J shed 0 bases, with 10 bases lying between them. CDR1 and CDR2 from the germline V gene are SGHKS and YYEKEE (reference sequence). The CDR3 DNA sequence: TGTGCCAGCCGAAACAGGGCTAACTATGGCTACACCTTC. This encodes CASRNRANYGYTF.

The V and J genes are TRBV28 and TRBJ1-3, with no clear D. The CDR3 length is 14 residues. Trimming pared 5 bases from V and 0 bases from J, leaving 8 bases between. The germline CDR1 and CDR2 sequences are MDHEN and SYDVKM. In DNA form, the CDR3 reads TGTGCCAGCAGTGAACTGCCCTCTGGAAACACCATATATTTT. Its protein product is CASSELPSGNTIYF.

The rearrangement links TRBV28 to TRBJ1-4, with 7 bases lining up with TRBD1. The germline CDR1 and CDR2 sequences are MDHEN and SYDVKM. This CDR3 contains 14 residues. Trimming took 6 bases from V and 5 from J; bases not matched to a gene: 6. The CDR3 sequence: CASRTQGLNEKLFF. CDR3 coding DNA: TGTGCCAGCAGGACACAGGGGCTGAATGAAAAACTGTTTTTT. The full variable domain, completed using reference TRBV28 and TRBJ1-4, is DVKVTQSSRYLVKRTGEKVFLECVQDMDHENMFWYRQDPGLGLRLIYFSYDVKMKEKGDIPEGYSVSREKKERFSLILESASTNQTSMYLCASRTQGLNEKLFFGSGTQLSVL.

CDR3 in DNA: TGCAGCGTTGAATATCGTACCGGGGGGAGCACAGATACGCAGTATTTT. Translating gives CSVEYRTGGSTDTQYF. The V call is TRBV29-1, the J call TRBJ2-3, with 7 bases identical to TRBD2. Germline-derived CDR1 and CDR2 are SQVTM and ANQGSEA. CDR3 size: 16 residues. V lost 2 bases, J lost 0 bases, and 8 bases stayed unmatched.

The rearrangement uses TRBV11-2 and TRBJ2-7, with 7 positions matching TRBD1. CDR3 length: 13 amino acids. V shed 7 bases and J 3 bases; nucleotides not matched to a gene: 6. Germline assignment: CDR1 SGHAT and CDR2 FQNNGV. The CDR3 sequence: CASNEDRIYEQYF. The DNA for the CDR3 is TGTGCCAGCAACGAGGACAGGATCTACGAGCAGTACTTC.

The J gene is TRBJ2-7, the V gene TRBV5-6; tentative D call: TRBD2 (5 bases). Germline CDR1 reads SGHDT; CDR2 reads YYEEEE. V was cut by 0 bases and J by 6 bases, with 10 bases left in between. This CDR3 region has 13 residues. This chain's CDR3 is CASSLGRAGEQYF. CDR3 bases: TGTGCCAGCAGCTTGGGAAGGGCGGGCGAGCAGTACTTC.

V gene TRBV29-1 combines with J gene TRBJ2-1; TRBD2 aligns across 7 bases. Germline V gene sequence: CDR1 SQVTM, CDR2 ANQGSEA. V trimming: 4 bases; J trimming: 7 bases; junction bases outside the gene matches: 10. This CDR3 is built from 14 residues. The CDR3 sequence is CSVAPRGFLNEQFF. DNA for the CDR3: TGCAGCGTTGCACCGCGGGGGTTCCTTAATGAGCAGTTCTTC.

This chain joins TRBV6-5 and TRBJ1-6; 7 nucleotides align to TRBD1. There are 16 residues in the CDR3. After removal of 4 bases from V and 7 bases from J, the junction contained 10 bases not matched to a gene. Germline-derived CDR1 and CDR2 are MNHEY and SVGAGI. The CDR3 nucleotides are TGTGCCAGCAGTTGGGTAAACAGGGGTAACAATTCACCCCTCCACTTT. Protein product: CASSWVNRGNNSPLHF.

The chain is built from TRBV11-1 and TRBJ2-6; the match to TRBD1 covers 8 bases. The CDR3 consists of 18 residues. The germline CDR1 and CDR2 sequences are SGHAT and FQDESV (reference sequence). J was trimmed by 0 bases and V by 5 bases; bases with no gene match: 9. CDR3 nucleotides: TGTGCCAGCAGCCGACCCCGGGACAGGTTCTCTGGGGCCAACGTCCTGACTTTC. Amino acid sequence: CASSRPRDRFSGANVLTF.